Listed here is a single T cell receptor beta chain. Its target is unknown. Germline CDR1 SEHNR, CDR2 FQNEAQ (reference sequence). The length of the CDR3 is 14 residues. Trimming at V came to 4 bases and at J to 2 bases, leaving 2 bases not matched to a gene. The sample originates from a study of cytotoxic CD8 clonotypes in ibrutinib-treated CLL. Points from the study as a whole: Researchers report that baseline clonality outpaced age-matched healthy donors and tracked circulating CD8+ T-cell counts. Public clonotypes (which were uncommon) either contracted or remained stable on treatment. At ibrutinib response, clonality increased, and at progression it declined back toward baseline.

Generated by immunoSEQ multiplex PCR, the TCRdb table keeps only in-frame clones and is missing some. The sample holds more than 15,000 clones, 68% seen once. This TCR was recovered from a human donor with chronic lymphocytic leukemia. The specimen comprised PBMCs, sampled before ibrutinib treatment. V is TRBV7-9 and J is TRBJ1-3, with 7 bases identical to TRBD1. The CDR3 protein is CASSSDRAGNTIYF. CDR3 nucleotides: TGTGCCAGCAGCTCAGACAGGGCTGGAAACACCATATATTTT.